Below are 9 T cell receptor beta chains sequenced from a single sample in a study of shared clonotypes between healthy human individuals. The protocol was immunoSEQ multiplex PCR, while the TCRdb copy is restricted to in-frame clones and leaves out a portion. Counted here are roughly 1.5 million clones, approximately 98% occurring once; the ten biggest clones make up about 0.42%. Sequencing input: naive CD4+ T cells sorted from blood. This sample's subset: CD45RA+ positively selected. Every receptor here comes from a man younger than 45 in good health.

For this clone: Other DNA variants within this sample encode the same CDR3. The J gene is TRBJ1-1, the V gene TRBV5-1; maybe TRBD1 (6 bases). CDR3 length: 14 amino acids. In germline, CDR1 is SGHRS, CDR2 YFSETQ. Trimming stripped 0 bases from V and 2 bases from J, with 8 bases between. DNA of the CDR3: TGCGCCAGCAGCTTGGTAGGGGGTAACACTGAAGCTTTCTTT. Protein product: CASSLVGGNTEAFF.

The DNA of the CDR3 is TGTGCCAGCGGGCGGGAGGGCCTACTAAAGACCCAGTACTTC. Translating it yields CASGREGLLKTQYF. V is TRBV2 and J is TRBJ2-5, with 9 bases matching TRBD2. The V segment lost 8 bases and the J segment 6 bases; nucleotides outside the gene matches: 10. Germline V gives CDR1 SNHLY, CDR2 FYNNEI. This CDR3 spans 14 amino acids.

The chain couples TRBV28 to TRBJ2-3; 15 bases are a match to TRBD2. V was clipped by 6 bases and J by 1 base; unmatched bases: 8. Germline V lookup: CDR1 MDHEN, CDR2 SYDVKM. The CDR3 totals 18 residues. The CDR3 DNA reads TGTGCCAGCAGCTCCGGACTAGCGGGAGGGCCGGGCACAGATACGCAGTATTTT. Amino acid sequence: CASSSGLAGGPGTDTQYF.

The CDR3 sequence is CASSPGAGVNTEAFF. CDR3 coding DNA: TGCGCCAGCAGCCCCGGGGCAGGGGTGAACACTGAAGCTTTCTTT. The J gene is TRBJ1-1, the V gene TRBV5-1, with D possibly TRBD1 on 6 matching bases. Trimming left V 4 bases short and J 0 bases short, with 13 bases between. This CDR3 contains 15 residues. Per germline, CDR1 SGHRS and CDR2 YFSETQ. Filled out from reference TRBV5-1 and TRBJ1-1, the complete variable domain reads KAGVTQTPRYLIKTRGQQVTLSCSPISGHRSVSWYQQTPGQGLQFLFEYFSETQRNKGNFPGRFSGRQFSNSRSEMNVSTLELGDSALYLCASSPGAGVNTEAFFGQGTRLTVV.

To note about this clone: Other DNA sequences within the sample encode an identical CDR3. V is TRBV5-1 and J is TRBJ2-7; D not resolved. The V end lost 2 bases, the J end lost 5 bases, and 8 bases lay between the germline ends. The CDR3 length is 12 residues. Germline assignment: CDR1 SGHRS and CDR2 YFSETQ. The CDR3 loop reads CASSFPSNEQYF. CDR3 nucleotide sequence: TGCGCCAGCAGCTTTCCTAGTAACGAGCAGTACTTC.

The chain couples TRBV5-1 to TRBJ2-5; D is ambiguous. With 7 bases removed from V and 4 bases from J, the gap between germline ends came to 11 bases. This CDR3 spans 12 amino acids. Germline CDR1 reads SGHRS; CDR2 reads YFSETQ. CDR3 residues: CASRNLGETQYF. DNA for the CDR3: TGCGCCAGCCGGAACCTGGGAGAGACCCAGTACTTC.

The gene calls are TRBV28 and TRBJ2-7, with a weak D call TRBD1 (6 bases). Germline CDR1 and CDR2: MDHEN and SYDVKM. This CDR3 has 11 residues. V lost 4 bases and J lost 7, with 8 bases in between. The CDR3 spells CASSSQGEQYF. Written as DNA, the CDR3 is TGTGCCAGCAGTTCGCAGGGGGAGCAGTACTTC.

The chain couples TRBV5-1 to TRBJ1-4, with 9 nucleotides matching TRBD1. Germline CDR1 SGHRS, CDR2 YFSETQ. With 5 bases clipped from V and 7 bases from J, the junction kept 6 bases outside the gene matches. The CDR3 has 14 residues. The CDR3 DNA follows: TGCGCCAGCAGACTTACAGGGGGCAGTGAAAAACTGTTTTTT. As protein: CASRLTGGSEKLFF.

This clone came up once. The J gene is TRBJ2-7, the V gene TRBV5-1, with D perhaps matching TRBD2 (6 bases). The length of the CDR3 is 14 residues. V lost 0 bases and J 3 bases, leaving 10 bases between the germline ends. Germline values: CDR1 SGHRS, CDR2 YFSETQ. The CDR3 DNA reads as TGCGCCAGCAGCTTGGCTAGCGCATACTACGAGCAGTACTTC. Its protein product is CASSLASAYYEQYF. The whole variable domain, remainder taken from reference TRBV5-1 and TRBJ2-7, is KAGVTQTPRYLIKTRGQQVTLSCSPISGHRSVSWYQQTPGQGLQFLFEYFSETQRNKGNFPGRFSGRQFSNSRSEMNVSTLELGDSALYLCASSLASAYYEQYFGPGTRLTVT.